This T cell receptor (beta chain) was captured in a study of blood T cell repertoires in COVID-19. Here immunoSEQ multiplex PCR was the method, and the copy in TCRdb shows in-frame clones only, minus some. The sample lists a few hundred thousand clones, about 92% occurring once. Germline V gives CDR1 MGHDK, CDR2 SYGVNS. The CDR3 runs to 13 residues. Deletions cut 5 bases from V and 2 bases from J, with 8 bases between. The chain combines TRBV25-1 with TRBJ2-3; D not certain. This sequence was found in a woman in her twenties or thirties who had recovered from COVID-19. The source material was PBMCs or T cells enriched from blood (not recorded which). This chain's CDR3 is CASSQQHTDTQYF. In DNA, the CDR3 is TGTGCCAGCAGTCAACAGCACACAGATACGCAGTATTTT.